Listed below are T cell receptor beta chains from one sample, sequenced in a study of blood T cell repertoires in COVID-19. Measured with immunoSEQ multiplex PCR; TCRdb has only the in-frame clones, and not every one. Of about 120,000 clones detected, over 80% appear once; the ten largest clones hold almost 30%. The sample was peripheral blood. All receptors come from a woman between 70 and 85 years old with acute or convalescent COVID-19. The CDR3 runs from the conserved cysteine through the conserved F or W. The order of the fields is D gene, clone size, CDR3 length, J gene, V gene, CDR3 protein, CDR3 DNA. D genes are given only for firm matches. A row's size may be missing; if present it is once, few, many or a size class.

D gene: NA
clone size: NA
CDR3 length: 14
J gene: TRBJ1-5
V gene: TRBV19
CDR3 protein: CASSPGLGNQPQHF
CDR3 DNA: TGTGCCAGTAGTCCAGGACTGGGCAATCAGCCCCAGCATTTT

D gene: NA
clone size: few
CDR3 length: 13
J gene: TRBJ1-2
V gene: TRBV6-6
CDR3 protein: CASSYPGWSGYTF
CDR3 DNA: TGTGCCAGCAGTTACCCCGGTTGGAGTGGCTACACCTTC

D gene: TRBD1
clone size: NA
CDR3 length: 13
J gene: TRBJ1-1
V gene: TRBV28
CDR3 protein: CASLTGQNTEAFF
CDR3 DNA: TGTGCCAGCTTGACAGGGCAGAACACTGAAGCTTTCTTT

D gene: NA
clone size: NA
CDR3 length: 16
J gene: TRBJ2-6
V gene: TRBV11-2
CDR3 protein: CASSLDRTSGANVLTF
CDR3 DNA: TGTGCCAGCAGCCTGGACAGAACCTCTGGGGCCAACGTCCTGACTTTC

D gene: TRBD1
clone size: NA
CDR3 length: 15
J gene: TRBJ1-3
V gene: TRBV18
CDR3 protein: CASSLGQGSGNTIYF
CDR3 DNA: TGTGCCAGCTCACTTGGACAGGGCTCTGGAAACACCATATATTTT

D gene: TRBD1
clone size: NA
CDR3 length: 14
J gene: TRBJ1-5
V gene: TRBV2
CDR3 protein: CASSEGQGFQPQHF
CDR3 DNA: TGTGCCAGCAGTGAAGGACAGGGATTTCAGCCCCAGCATTTT

D gene: NA
clone size: NA
CDR3 length: 15
J gene: TRBJ2-1
V gene: TRBV19
CDR3 protein: CASSPGRGPHNEQFF
CDR3 DNA: TGTGCCAGTAGCCCCGGGCGGGGACCCCACAATGAGCAGTTCTTC

D gene: NA
clone size: NA
CDR3 length: 13
J gene: TRBJ2-7
V gene: TRBV12-3/TRBV12-4
CDR3 protein: CASSFAGAGAQYF
CDR3 DNA: TGTGCCAGCAGTTTCGCAGGGGCGGGGGCTCAGTACTTC

D gene: NA
clone size: NA
CDR3 length: 16
J gene: TRBJ1-1
V gene: TRBV10-3
CDR3 protein: CAISGFGSGSAAEAFF
CDR3 DNA: TGTGCCATCAGTGGCTTTGGGAGTGGTTCGGCAGCTGAAGCTTTCTTT

D gene: TRBD1
clone size: NA
CDR3 length: 16
J gene: TRBJ2-7
V gene: TRBV10-3
CDR3 protein: CATAFLIGTGMYEQYF
CDR3 DNA: TGTGCCACCGCCTTCCTTATAGGGACAGGCATGTACGAGCAGTACTTC

D gene: NA
clone size: NA
CDR3 length: 15
J gene: TRBJ2-3
V gene: TRBV7-2
CDR3 protein: CASSVKWGDTDTQYF
CDR3 DNA: TGTGCCAGCAGCGTAAAGTGGGGGGACACAGATACGCAGTATTTT

D gene: NA
clone size: once
CDR3 length: 14
J gene: TRBJ1-2
V gene: TRBV28
CDR3 protein: CATAGGVPNYGYTF
CDR3 DNA: TGTGCCACCGCCGGGGGGGTACCCAACTATGGCTACACCTTC

D gene: NA
clone size: NA
CDR3 length: 16
J gene: TRBJ2-1
V gene: TRBV14
CDR3 protein: CASSLFTDTRVHEQFF
CDR3 DNA: TGTGCCAGCAGCCTCTTCACGGACACCCGGGTTCATGAGCAGTTCTTC

D gene: TRBD2
clone size: NA
CDR3 length: 16
J gene: TRBJ2-7
V gene: TRBV2
CDR3 protein: CASSRAGAGVSYEQYF
CDR3 DNA: TGTGCCAGCAGTCGGGCTGGAGCGGGGGTGTCCTACGAGCAGTACTTC

D gene: NA
clone size: NA
CDR3 length: 13
J gene: TRBJ2-1
V gene: TRBV5-1
CDR3 protein: CASSEGRYNEQFF
CDR3 DNA: TGCGCCAGCAGTGAGGGCAGGTACAATGAGCAGTTCTTC

D gene: NA
clone size: NA
CDR3 length: 18
J gene: TRBJ2-1
V gene: TRBV1
CDR3 protein: CTSSPLAGILSSYNEQFF
CDR3 DNA: TGCACCAGCAGCCCCCTAGCGGGCATCCTCAGCTCCTACAATGAGCAGTTCTTC

D gene: NA
clone size: NA
CDR3 length: 11
J gene: TRBJ2-2
V gene: TRBV29-1
CDR3 protein: CSVSGWGELFF
CDR3 DNA: TGCAGCGTTTCGGGTTGGGGGGAGCTGTTTTTT

D gene: NA
clone size: NA
CDR3 length: 13
J gene: TRBJ2-5
V gene: TRBV29-1
CDR3 protein: CSVELRLQETQYF
CDR3 DNA: TGCAGCGTTGAATTGAGGTTACAAGAGACCCAGTACTTC

D gene: TRBD1
clone size: NA
CDR3 length: 16
J gene: TRBJ1-5
V gene: TRBV6-4
CDR3 protein: CASSNPGQGVDQPQHF
CDR3 DNA: TGTGCCAGCAGTAATCCGGGACAGGGAGTCGATCAGCCCCAGCATTTT

D gene: NA
clone size: few
CDR3 length: 13
J gene: TRBJ1-5
V gene: TRBV30
CDR3 protein: CAWSVHSNQPQHF
CDR3 DNA: TGTGCCTGGAGTGTACACAGTAATCAGCCCCAGCATTTT

D gene: TRBD1
clone size: NA
CDR3 length: 13
J gene: TRBJ1-1
V gene: TRBV19
CDR3 protein: CASSGRDRTKAFF
CDR3 DNA: TGTGCCAGTAGTGGGCGGGACAGGACTAAAGCTTTCTTT

D gene: TRBD1
clone size: NA
CDR3 length: 16
J gene: TRBJ1-5
V gene: TRBV11-3
CDR3 protein: CASPAPDRDSNQPQHF
CDR3 DNA: TGTGCCAGCCCTGCCCCCGACAGGGATAGCAATCAGCCCCAGCATTTT

D gene: NA
clone size: NA
CDR3 length: 15
J gene: TRBJ2-5
V gene: TRBV9
CDR3 protein: CASSVGPSAEETQYF
CDR3 DNA: TGTGCCAGCAGCGTAGGTCCTAGCGCCGAAGAGACCCAGTACTTC

D gene: NA
clone size: NA
CDR3 length: 13
J gene: TRBJ2-7
V gene: TRBV5-1
CDR3 protein: CASSQDRAYEQYF
CDR3 DNA: TGCGCCAGCAGTCAGGACAGAGCCTACGAGCAGTACTTC

D gene: NA
clone size: NA
CDR3 length: 15
J gene: TRBJ1-1
V gene: TRBV6-5
CDR3 protein: CASRRGGGFVTEAFF
CDR3 DNA: TGTGCCAGCAGACGAGGGGGGGGGTTCGTCACTGAAGCTTTCTTT

D gene: TRBD1
clone size: once
CDR3 length: 23
J gene: TRBJ1-4
V gene: TRBV24-1
CDR3 protein: CATSDTPPPGTGGFVRKGRQLFF
CDR3 DNA: TGTGCCACCAGTGATACCCCCCCGCCGGGGACAGGAGGATTTGTTCGGAAGGGTAGGCAACTGTTTTTT

D gene: TRBD1
clone size: NA
CDR3 length: 15
J gene: TRBJ1-3
V gene: TRBV10-3
CDR3 protein: CAIKRTGGDGNTIYF
CDR3 DNA: TGTGCCATCAAACGTACAGGGGGGGACGGAAACACCATATATTTT